The source of this T cell receptor beta chain is a study of regulatory T cells in long-lasting Graves disease. The time point denotes: persistent/refractory GD, antithyroid drugs over 5 years with positive TRAb. RNA from PBMCs was the source of the TCR library. Points from the study as a whole: Among samples with persistent disease, TRBV28, TRBJ1-2 and TRBJ2-5 were favored.

Remarks on this clonotype: What it binds is unknown.

Building of the TCR beta libraries involved iRepertoire HTBI primers and Arm-PCR of CDR3 regions. Methods used by the authors: Identified across the samples were 55 to 75 TRBV segments and 14 TRBJ segments. Each CDR3 protein gets one entry after TCRdb re-called the multiplex PCR reads with MiXCR. What appears here as the V and J calls and clone size reflects TCRdb's work, not the paper's. The sample has around 450,000 distinct CDR3 sequences, about a fifth seen once; the top ten hold less than 9%. The CDR3 loop spans 14 amino acids. V shed 3 bases and J 5 bases; nucleotides not matched to a gene: 1. Specimen: peripheral blood mononuclear cells (PBMCs), collected when the disease was refractory, from a patient treated with antithyroid drugs. The J gene is TRBJ2-1, the V gene TRBV12-3 or TRBV12-4, with 10 bases identical to TRBD2. This TCR was recovered from a female donor with Graves disease. CDR3 in DNA: TGTGCCAGCAGTTTGCTAGCGGGAGACAATGAGCAGTTCTTC. Translating gives CASSLLAGDNEQFF.